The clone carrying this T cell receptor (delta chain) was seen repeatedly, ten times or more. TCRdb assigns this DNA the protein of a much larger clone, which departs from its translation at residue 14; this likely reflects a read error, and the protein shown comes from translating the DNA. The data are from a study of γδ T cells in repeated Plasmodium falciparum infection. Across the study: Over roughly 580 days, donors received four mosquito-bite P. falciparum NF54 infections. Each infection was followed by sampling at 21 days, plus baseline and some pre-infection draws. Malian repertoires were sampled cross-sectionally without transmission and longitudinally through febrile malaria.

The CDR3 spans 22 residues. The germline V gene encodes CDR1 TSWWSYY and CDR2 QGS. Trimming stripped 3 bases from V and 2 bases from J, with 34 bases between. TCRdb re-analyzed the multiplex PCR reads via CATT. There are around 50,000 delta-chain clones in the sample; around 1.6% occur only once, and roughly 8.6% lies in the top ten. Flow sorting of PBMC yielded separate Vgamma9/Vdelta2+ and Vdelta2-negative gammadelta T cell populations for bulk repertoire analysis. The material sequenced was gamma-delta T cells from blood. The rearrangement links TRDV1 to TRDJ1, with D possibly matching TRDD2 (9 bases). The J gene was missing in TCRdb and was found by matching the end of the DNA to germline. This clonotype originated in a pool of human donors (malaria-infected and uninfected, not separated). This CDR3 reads CALGDCGLPTQLGGTDTDKLIF. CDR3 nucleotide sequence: TGTGCTCTTGGGGACTGCGGCCTTCCTACCCAACTGGGGGGTACGGATACCGATAAACTCATCTTT.